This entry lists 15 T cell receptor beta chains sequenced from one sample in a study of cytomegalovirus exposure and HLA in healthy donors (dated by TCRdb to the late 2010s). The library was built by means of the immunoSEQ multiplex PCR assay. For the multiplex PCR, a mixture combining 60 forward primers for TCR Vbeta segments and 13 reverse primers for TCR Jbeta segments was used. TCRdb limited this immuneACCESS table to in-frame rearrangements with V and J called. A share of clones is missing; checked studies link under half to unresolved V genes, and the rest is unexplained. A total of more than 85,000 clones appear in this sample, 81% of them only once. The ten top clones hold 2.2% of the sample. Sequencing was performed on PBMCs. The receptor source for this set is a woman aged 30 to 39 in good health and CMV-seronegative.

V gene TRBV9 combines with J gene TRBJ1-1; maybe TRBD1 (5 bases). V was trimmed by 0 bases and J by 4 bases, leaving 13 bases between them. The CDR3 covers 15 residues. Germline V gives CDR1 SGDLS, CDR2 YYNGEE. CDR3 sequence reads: CASSVVLQGLTEAFF. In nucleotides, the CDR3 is TGTGCCAGCAGCGTAGTCCTTCAGGGACTCACTGAAGCTTTCTTT.

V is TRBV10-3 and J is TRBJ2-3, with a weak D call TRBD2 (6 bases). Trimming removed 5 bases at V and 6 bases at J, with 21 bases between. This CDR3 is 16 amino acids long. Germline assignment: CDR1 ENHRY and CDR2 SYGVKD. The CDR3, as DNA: TGTGCCATCAGTATCGTAGCGGTTCTTAGGGAGGATACGCAGTATTTT. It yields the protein CAISIVAVLREDTQYF.

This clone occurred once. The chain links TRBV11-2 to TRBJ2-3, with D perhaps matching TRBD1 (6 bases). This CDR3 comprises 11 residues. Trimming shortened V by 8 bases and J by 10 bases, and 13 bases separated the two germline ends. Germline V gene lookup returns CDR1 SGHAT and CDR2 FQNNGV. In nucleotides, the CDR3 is TGTGCCAGCGGTACGGGACAAGCGCAGTATTTT. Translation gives CASGTGQAQYF.

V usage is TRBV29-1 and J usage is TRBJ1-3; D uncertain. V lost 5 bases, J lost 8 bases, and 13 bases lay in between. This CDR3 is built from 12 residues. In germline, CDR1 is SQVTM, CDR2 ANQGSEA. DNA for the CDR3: TGCAGCGTTCTATACCAAACGGACACCATATATTTT. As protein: CSVLYQTDTIYF.

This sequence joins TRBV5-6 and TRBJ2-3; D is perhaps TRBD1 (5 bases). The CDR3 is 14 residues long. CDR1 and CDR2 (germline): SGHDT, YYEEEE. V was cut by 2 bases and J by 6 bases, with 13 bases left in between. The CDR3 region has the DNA TGTGCCAGCAGCTTAGAACTCAGACAGGATACGCAGTATTTT. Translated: CASSLELRQDTQYF.

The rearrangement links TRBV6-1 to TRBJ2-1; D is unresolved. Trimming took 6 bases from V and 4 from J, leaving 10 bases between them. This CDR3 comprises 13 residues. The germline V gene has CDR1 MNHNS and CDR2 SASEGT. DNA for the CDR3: TGTGCCAGCAGAAAGACACAATACAATGAGCAGTTCTTC. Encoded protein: CASRKTQYNEQFF.

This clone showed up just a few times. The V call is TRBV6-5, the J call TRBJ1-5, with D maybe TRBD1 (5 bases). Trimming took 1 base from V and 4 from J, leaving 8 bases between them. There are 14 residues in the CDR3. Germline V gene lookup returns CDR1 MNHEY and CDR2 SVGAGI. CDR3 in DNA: TGTGCCAGCAGTTACTTTCGGGGGAATCAGCCCCAGCATTTT. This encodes CASSYFRGNQPQHF.

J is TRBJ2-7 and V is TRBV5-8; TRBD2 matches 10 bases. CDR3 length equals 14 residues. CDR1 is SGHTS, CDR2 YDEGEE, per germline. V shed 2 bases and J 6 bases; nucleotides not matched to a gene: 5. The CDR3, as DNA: TGTGCCAGCAGCTTCTCTAGCGGGAGCTGCGAGCAGTACTTC. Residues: CASSFSSGSCEQYF.

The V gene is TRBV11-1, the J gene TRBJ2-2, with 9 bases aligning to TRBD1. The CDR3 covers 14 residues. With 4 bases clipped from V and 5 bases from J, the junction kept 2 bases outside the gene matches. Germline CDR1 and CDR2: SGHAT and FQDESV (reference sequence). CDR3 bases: TGTGCCAGCAGCTCACAGGGGGCGACCGGGGAGCTGTTTTTT. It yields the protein CASSSQGATGELFF.

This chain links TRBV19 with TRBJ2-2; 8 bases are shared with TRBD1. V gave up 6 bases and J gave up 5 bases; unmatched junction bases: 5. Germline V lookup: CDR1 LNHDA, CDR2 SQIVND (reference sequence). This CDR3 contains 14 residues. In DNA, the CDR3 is TGTGCCAGTAGACCCACAGGGGGGACCGGGGAGCTGTTTTTT. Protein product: CASRPTGGTGELFF.

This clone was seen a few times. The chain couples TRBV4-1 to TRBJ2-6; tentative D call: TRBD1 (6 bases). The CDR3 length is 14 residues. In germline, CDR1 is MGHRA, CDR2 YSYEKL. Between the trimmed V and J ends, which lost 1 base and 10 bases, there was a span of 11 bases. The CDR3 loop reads CASSQVKRGNVLTF. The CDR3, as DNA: TGCGCCAGCAGCCAAGTGAAAAGGGGGAACGTCCTGACTTTC.

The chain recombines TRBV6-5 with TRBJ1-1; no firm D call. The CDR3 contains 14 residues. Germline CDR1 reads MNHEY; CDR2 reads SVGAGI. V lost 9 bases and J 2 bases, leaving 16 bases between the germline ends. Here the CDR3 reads CASSARAANTEAFF. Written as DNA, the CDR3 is TGTGCCAGTTCAGCGAGGGCGGCCAACACTGAAGCTTTCTTT.

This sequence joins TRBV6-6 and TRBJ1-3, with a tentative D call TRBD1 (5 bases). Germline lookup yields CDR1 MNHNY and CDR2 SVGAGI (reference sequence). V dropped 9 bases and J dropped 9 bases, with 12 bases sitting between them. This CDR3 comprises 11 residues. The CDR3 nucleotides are TGTGCCAGTACCGGGGGGAGCACCATATATTTT. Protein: CASTGGSTIYF.

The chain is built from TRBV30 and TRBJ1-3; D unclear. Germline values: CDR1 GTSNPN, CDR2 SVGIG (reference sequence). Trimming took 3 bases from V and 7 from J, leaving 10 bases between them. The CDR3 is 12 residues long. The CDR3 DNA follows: TGTGCCTGGAGCTCGGGAGGTAACACCATATATTTT. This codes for CAWSSGGNTIYF.

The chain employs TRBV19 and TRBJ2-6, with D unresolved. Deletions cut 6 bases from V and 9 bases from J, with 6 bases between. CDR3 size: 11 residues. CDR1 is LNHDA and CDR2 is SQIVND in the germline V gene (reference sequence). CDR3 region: CASSVSNVLTF. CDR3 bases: TGTGCCAGTAGCGTCAGCAACGTCCTGACTTTC.